Below are 20 T cell receptor beta chains sequenced from a single sample in a study of T cell responses to AZD1222 COVID-19 vaccine. Produced via immunoSEQ multiplex PCR; TCRdb's table is partial and in-frame only. The sample has 130,000 to 150,000 clones, around 90% seen once. This material consisted of peripheral blood, taken 28 days after the second AZD1222 dose. These TCRs come from an adult who received the AZD1222 COVID-19 vaccine.

The chain joins TRBV19 to TRBJ2-7, with D perhaps matching TRBD1 (6 bases). This CDR3 comprises 13 residues. Deletions cut 7 bases from V and 2 bases from J, with 12 bases between. Germline V gene sequence: CDR1 LNHDA, CDR2 SQIVND (reference sequence). CDR3 in DNA: TGTGCCAGTAAGGGGCAGGGGACCTACGAGCAGTACTTC. Translated, it gives CASKGQGTYEQYF.

V and J are TRBV20-1 and TRBJ1-1, with D unresolved. Germline V gives CDR1 DFQATT, CDR2 SNEGSKA (reference sequence). This CDR3 contains 11 residues. V gave up 3 bases and J gave up 10 bases, with 12 bases separating them. CDR3 sequence reads: CSASGGSGAFF. As DNA, the CDR3 is TGCAGTGCTAGCGGAGGTTCGGGAGCTTTCTTT.

The V gene is TRBV15, the J gene TRBJ2-7, with D unclear. Per germline, CDR1 LNHNV and CDR2 YYDKDF (reference sequence). The CDR3 runs to 15 residues. V lost 8 bases to trimming and J lost 0 bases, with 17 bases between them. The CDR3 DNA reads as TGTGCCACCGGGATGGGCGGAACAGTCTCCTACGAGCAGTACTTC. Translating gives CATGMGGTVSYEQYF.

This clone has only a few counts. V gene TRBV7-2 combines with J gene TRBJ1-2; D is uncertain. The V gene lost 6 bases and the J gene lost 8 bases, with 16 bases spanning the gap. CDR1 and CDR2 from the germline V gene are SGHTA and FQGNSA. The CDR3 is 13 residues long. The CDR3 here is CASSRTFVWGYTF. The CDR3 DNA reads TGTGCCAGCAGTCGAACATTCGTCTGGGGCTACACCTTC.

The V gene is TRBV29-1, the J gene TRBJ1-3; no clear D gene. The germline gives CDR1 SQVTM, CDR2 ANQGSEA. The V and J ends lost 4 bases and 0 bases respectively, with 10 bases between them. The CDR3 has 14 residues. This chain's CDR3 is CSVVGRLSGNTIYF. The CDR3 nucleotides read TGCAGCGTTGTTGGGAGACTCTCTGGAAACACCATATATTTT.

The chain has TRBV19 and TRBJ2-5; maybe TRBD1 (5 bases). Per the germline V gene, CDR1 is LNHDA and CDR2 is SQIVND (reference sequence). This CDR3 spans 14 amino acids. V dropped 4 bases and J dropped 5 bases, with 14 bases sitting between them. The CDR3 region has the DNA TGTGCCAGTAGTACAGGGCTGATGTGGGAGACCCAGTACTTC. Its protein is CASSTGLMWETQYF.

This chain links TRBV2 with TRBJ2-1, with a possible D match to TRBD2 (5 bases). With 1 base removed from V and 0 bases from J, the gap between germline ends came to 7 bases. Per germline, CDR1 SNHLY and CDR2 FYNNEI. There are 15 residues in the CDR3. As DNA, the CDR3 is TGTGCCAGCAGTGAAGGAGCGGTCTCCTACAATGAGCAGTTCTTC. Amino acids: CASSEGAVSYNEQFF.

The V and J genes are TRBV6-2 or TRBV6-3 and TRBJ2-1; 9 bases align to TRBD1. The CDR3 loop spans 14 amino acids. V dropped 4 bases and J dropped 6; count of bases not matched to a gene: 4. CDR1 and CDR2 (germline): MNHEY, SVGEGT. CDR3: CASSWDRAGNEQFF. The DNA for the CDR3 is TGTGCCAGCAGTTGGGACAGGGCGGGCAATGAGCAGTTCTTC.

The chain carries TRBV2 and TRBJ2-1; maybe TRBD1 (6 bases). Looked up from germline, CDR1 is SNHLY and CDR2 is FYNNEI. The CDR3 runs 14 residues. V was shortened by 5 bases and J by 6 bases, with 14 bases between the two germline ends. CDR3 residues: CASSRDMGPNEQFF. The CDR3, as DNA: TGTGCCAGCAGTAGGGACATGGGGCCCAATGAGCAGTTCTTC.

V usage is TRBV11-1 and J usage is TRBJ2-6; possible D gene TRBD1, 6 bases. V was shortened by 6 bases and J by 10 bases, with 16 bases between the two germline ends. Germline CDR1 and CDR2: SGHAT and FQDESV (reference sequence). There are 14 residues in the CDR3. CDR3 amino acids: CASSLTGPFNVLTF. The CDR3 DNA sequence: TGTGCCAGCAGTTTGACAGGCCCTTTTAACGTCCTGACTTTC.

The chain recombines TRBV10-3 with TRBJ2-7, with 9 bases lining up with TRBD1. Germline V gene lookup returns CDR1 ENHRY and CDR2 SYGVKD. The CDR3 extends over 13 amino acids. The V and J ends lost 4 bases and 3 bases, in that order; junction bases with no gene match: 1. CDR3 nucleotide sequence: TGTGCCATCAGTGTGACAGGGGGCTACGAGCAGTACTTC. Translating it yields CAISVTGGYEQYF.

The chain combines TRBV28 with TRBJ1-1, with TRBD1 as a possible D gene (6 bases). This CDR3 comprises 19 residues. Trimming took 1 base from V and 1 from J, leaving 22 bases between them. The germline gives CDR1 MDHEN, CDR2 SYDVKM. In nucleotides, the CDR3 is TGTGCCAGCAGTTTATTTTTCTTCTCGGAACAGGGAAGGAACACTGAAGCTTTCTTT. This encodes CASSLFFFSEQGRNTEAFF.

The V call is TRBV7-9, the J call TRBJ1-1; the D gene is possibly TRBD1 (6 bases). This CDR3 is 16 amino acids long. Germline lookup yields CDR1 SEHNR and CDR2 FQNEAQ (reference sequence). V lost 5 bases and J 3 bases, leaving 19 bases between the germline ends. The CDR3 region has the DNA TGTGCCAGCAGCCAAAAATCGGGGGCGACGGACACTGAAGCTTTCTTT. Protein: CASSQKSGATDTEAFF.

CDR3 bases: TGCGCCAGCAGCCTGGGGGACAGAGATAATGAAAAACTGTTTTTT. Protein product: CASSLGDRDNEKLFF. V and J are TRBV5-1 and TRBJ1-4, with 7 bases that match TRBD1. CDR3 length: 15 amino acids. The junction had 7 bases not matched to a gene; V was cut back by 4 bases and J by 4 bases. The germline V gene has CDR1 SGHRS and CDR2 YFSETQ.

The chain combines TRBV4-2 with TRBJ2-6; 8 nucleotides agree with TRBD2. Trimming cost V 3 bases and J 1 base; bases outside gene matches: 8. This CDR3 has 18 amino acids. Germline V CDR1 and CDR2: LGHNA, YNFKEQ. CDR3 amino acids: CASSHTRSGISGANVLTF. CDR3 bases: TGTGCCAGCAGCCACACCCGTAGCGGGATTTCTGGGGCCAACGTCCTGACTTTC.

V usage is TRBV4-1 and J usage is TRBJ2-7; 8 bases line up with TRBD1. With V trimmed by 1 base and J by 7 bases, 12 bases remained unmatched. Looked up from germline, CDR1 is MGHRA and CDR2 is YSYEKL. The CDR3 is made up of 16 amino acids. The DNA for the CDR3 is TGCGCCAGCAGCCAAGGGAAGGGGACAGGCCGGGGAGAGCAGTACTTC. Translating it yields CASSQGKGTGRGEQYF.

The chain is built from TRBV6-5 and TRBJ1-2; D is unresolved. This CDR3 region has 11 residues. V lost 9 bases and J 4 bases, leaving 9 bases between the germline ends. Germline V gives CDR1 MNHEY, CDR2 SVGAGI. The CDR3 nucleotides are TGTGCCAGTAATTCGTTCTATGGCTACACCTTC. The encoded protein is CASNSFYGYTF.

V and J are TRBV27 and TRBJ1-1; D might be TRBD1 (6 bases). The CDR3 length is 12 residues. CDR1 and CDR2 (germline): MNHEY, SMNVEV (reference sequence). V was pared by 5 bases and J by 11 bases, with 15 bases between. The CDR3 spells CASSRGAGRAFF. DNA for the CDR3: TGTGCCAGCAGTAGGGGGGCAGGGAGGGCTTTCTTT.

The rearrangement links TRBV7-9 to TRBJ2-1; D possibly uses TRBD1 or TRBD2 (6 bases each). There are 14 residues in the CDR3. Looked up from germline, CDR1 is SEHNR and CDR2 is FQNEAQ (reference sequence). V gave up 5 bases and J gave up 12 bases, with 20 bases separating them. The CDR3 DNA reads as TGTGCCAGCAGCCCCAGCGTCCACGGAGGGGGGCAGTTCTTC. Protein: CASSPSVHGGGQFF.

The chain joins TRBV12-3 or TRBV12-4 to TRBJ1-1; 8 nucleotides line up with TRBD1. This CDR3 comprises 13 residues. The ends lost 8 bases at V and 4 bases at J; junction bases unmatched: 6. CDR3 residues: CASGPDRVTEAFF. The CDR3 bases are TGTGCCAGCGGCCCGGACAGGGTCACTGAAGCTTTCTTT.